The present entry profiles one TCR beta chain with its context. The antigen is unknown. This specimen comes from a study of immune evolution from preneoplasia to lung adenocarcinoma. Produced via immunoSEQ multiplex PCR; TCRdb's table is partial and in-frame only. The sample carries around 8,000 clones, about 83% recorded once. The CDR3 contains 13 residues. The ends were cut back, 1 base at V and 7 bases at J, with 10 bases in the middle. Germline CDR1 and CDR2: SEHNR and FQNEAQ (reference sequence). Study findings and constraints: Highest clonality occurred in KRAS-mutant, not EGFR-mutant or double wild-type, nodules. From normal lung to invasive adenocarcinoma, top clone frequencies appeared to decrease. Normal lung had highest clonality; later lesions appeared denser, more diverse.

Premalignant or tumor cells were enriched by macro-dissection after pathologic assessment. What was sequenced was FFPE minimally invasive lung adenocarcinoma tissue. The V and J genes are TRBV7-9 and TRBJ1-2; D is unclear. This clonotype originated in a person aged 65-85 years with lung adenocarcinoma. The CDR3: CASSLEPSSGYTF. The CDR3 region has the DNA TGTGCCAGCAGCTTAGAACCATCCAGTGGCTACACCTTC.